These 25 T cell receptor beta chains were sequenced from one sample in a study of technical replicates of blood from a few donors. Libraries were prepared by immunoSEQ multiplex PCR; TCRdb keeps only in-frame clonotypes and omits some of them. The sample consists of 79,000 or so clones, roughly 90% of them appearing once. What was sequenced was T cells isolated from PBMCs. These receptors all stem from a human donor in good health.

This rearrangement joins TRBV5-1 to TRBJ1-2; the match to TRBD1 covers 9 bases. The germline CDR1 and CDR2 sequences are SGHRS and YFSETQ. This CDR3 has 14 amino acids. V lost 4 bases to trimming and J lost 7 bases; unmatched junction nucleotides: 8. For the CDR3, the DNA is TGCGCCAGCAGCCCCGGGACAGGGTCTCGTGGCTACACCTTC. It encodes CASSPGTGSRGYTF.

The CDR3: CASSVETMGIRLTYEQYF. Written as DNA, the CDR3 is TGTGCCAGCAGCGTAGAGACTATGGGGATACGGCTGACCTACGAGCAGTACTTC. The gene calls are TRBV9 and TRBJ2-7; tentative D call: TRBD2 (5 bases). The V gene lost 0 bases and the J gene lost 2 bases, with 21 bases spanning the gap. CDR3 length: 18 residues. The germline V gene has CDR1 SGDLS and CDR2 YYNGEE.

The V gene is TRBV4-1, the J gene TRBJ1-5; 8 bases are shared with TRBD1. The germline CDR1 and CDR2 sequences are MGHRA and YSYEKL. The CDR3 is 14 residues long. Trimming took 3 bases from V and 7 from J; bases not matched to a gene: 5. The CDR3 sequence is CASSQATGVQPQHF. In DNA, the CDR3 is TGCGCCAGCAGCCAGGCGACAGGGGTCCAGCCCCAGCATTTT.

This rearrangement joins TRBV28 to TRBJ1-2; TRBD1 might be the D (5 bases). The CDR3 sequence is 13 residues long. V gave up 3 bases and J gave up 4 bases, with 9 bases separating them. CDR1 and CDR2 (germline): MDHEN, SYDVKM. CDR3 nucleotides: TGTGCCAGCAGTTTCGGAGGGGCCTATGGCTACACCTTC. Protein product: CASSFGGAYGYTF.

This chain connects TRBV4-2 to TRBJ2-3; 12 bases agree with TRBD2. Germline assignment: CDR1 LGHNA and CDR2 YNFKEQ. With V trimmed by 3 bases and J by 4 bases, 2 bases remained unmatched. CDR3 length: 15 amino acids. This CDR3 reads CASSQTSGSADTQYF. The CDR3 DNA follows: TGTGCCAGCAGCCAGACTAGCGGGAGTGCAGATACGCAGTATTTT.

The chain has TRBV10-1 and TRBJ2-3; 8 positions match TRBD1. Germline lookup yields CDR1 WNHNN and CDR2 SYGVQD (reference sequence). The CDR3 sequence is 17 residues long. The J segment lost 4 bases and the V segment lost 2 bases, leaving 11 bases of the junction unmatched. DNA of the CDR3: TGCGCCAGCAGTGAGCCAGGGGGCGCGGGCTCGGCAGATACGCAGTATTTT. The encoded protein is CASSEPGGAGSADTQYF.

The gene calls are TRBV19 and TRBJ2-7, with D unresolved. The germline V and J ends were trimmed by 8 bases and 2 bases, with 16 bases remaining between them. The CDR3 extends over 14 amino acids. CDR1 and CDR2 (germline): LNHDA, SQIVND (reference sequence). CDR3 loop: CASGSSRSTYEQYF. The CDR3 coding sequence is TGTGCCAGTGGGTCCTCGAGGTCTACCTACGAGCAGTACTTC.

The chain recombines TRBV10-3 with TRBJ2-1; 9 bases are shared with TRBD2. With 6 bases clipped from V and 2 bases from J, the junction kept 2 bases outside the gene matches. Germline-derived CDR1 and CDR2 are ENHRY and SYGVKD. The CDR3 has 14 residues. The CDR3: CAIRLAGAYNEQFF. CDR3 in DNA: TGTGCCATCAGATTAGCGGGAGCCTACAATGAGCAGTTCTTC.

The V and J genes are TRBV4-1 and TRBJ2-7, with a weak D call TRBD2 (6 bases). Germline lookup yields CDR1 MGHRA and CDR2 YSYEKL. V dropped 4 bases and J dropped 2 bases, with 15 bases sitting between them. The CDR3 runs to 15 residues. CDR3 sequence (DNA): TGCGCCAGCAGCCCAGGGCCTAGCGAAGCCTACGAGCAGTACTTC. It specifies CASSPGPSEAYEQYF.

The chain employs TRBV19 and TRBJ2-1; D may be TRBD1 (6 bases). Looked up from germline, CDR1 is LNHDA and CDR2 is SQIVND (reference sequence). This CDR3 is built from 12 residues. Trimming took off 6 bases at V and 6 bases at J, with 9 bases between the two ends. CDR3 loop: CASREGGNEQFF. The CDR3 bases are TGTGCCAGTAGAGAAGGGGGCAATGAGCAGTTCTTC.

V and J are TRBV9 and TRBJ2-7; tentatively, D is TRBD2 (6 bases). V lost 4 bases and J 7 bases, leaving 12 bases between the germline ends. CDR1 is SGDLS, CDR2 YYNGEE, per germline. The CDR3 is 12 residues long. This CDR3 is CASSTSRGEQYF. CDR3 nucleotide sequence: TGTGCCAGCAGCACGTCACGGGGGGAGCAGTACTTC.

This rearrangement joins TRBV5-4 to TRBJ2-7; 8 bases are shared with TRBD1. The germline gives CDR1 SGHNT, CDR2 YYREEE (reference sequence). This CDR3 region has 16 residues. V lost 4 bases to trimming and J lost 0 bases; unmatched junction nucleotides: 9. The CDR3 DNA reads TGTGCCAGCAGCCCGGAAGGGACAGGATACTCCTACGAGCAGTACTTC. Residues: CASSPEGTGYSYEQYF.

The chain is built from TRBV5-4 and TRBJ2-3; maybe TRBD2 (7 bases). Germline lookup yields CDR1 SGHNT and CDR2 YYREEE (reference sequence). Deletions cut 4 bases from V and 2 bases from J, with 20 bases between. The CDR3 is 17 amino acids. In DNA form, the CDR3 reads TGTGCCAGCAGCCGCCCTGGTGGGGGGGGGCACACAGATACGCAGTATTTT. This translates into CASSRPGGGGHTDTQYF.

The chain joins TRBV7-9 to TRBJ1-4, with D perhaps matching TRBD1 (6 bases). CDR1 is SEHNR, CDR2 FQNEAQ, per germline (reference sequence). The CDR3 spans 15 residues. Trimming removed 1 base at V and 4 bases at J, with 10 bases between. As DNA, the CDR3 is TGTGCCAGCAGCTTAGGGACAGTCTTTAATGAAAAACTGTTTTTT. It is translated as CASSLGTVFNEKLFF.

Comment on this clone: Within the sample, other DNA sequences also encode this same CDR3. As DNA, the CDR3 is TGCGCCAGCAGCTTGCGGGGGATGAACACTGAAGCTTTCTTT. It specifies CASSLRGMNTEAFF. The rearrangement joins TRBV5-1 to TRBJ1-1; D might be TRBD1 (5 bases). V lost 1 base and J 0 bases, leaving 7 bases between the germline ends. This CDR3 has 14 amino acids. CDR1 and CDR2 from the germline V gene are SGHRS and YFSETQ.

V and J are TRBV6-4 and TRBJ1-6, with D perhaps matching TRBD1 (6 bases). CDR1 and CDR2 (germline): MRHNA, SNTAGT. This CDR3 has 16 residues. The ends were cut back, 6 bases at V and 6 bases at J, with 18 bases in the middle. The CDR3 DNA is TGTGCCAGCAGACGACAAAACAGGGATGGTAATTCACCCCTCCACTTT. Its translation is CASRRQNRDGNSPLHF.

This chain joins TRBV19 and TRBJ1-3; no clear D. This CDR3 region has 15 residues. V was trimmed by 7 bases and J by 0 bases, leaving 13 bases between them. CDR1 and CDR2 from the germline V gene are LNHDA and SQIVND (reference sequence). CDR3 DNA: TGTGCCAGTAAGTTTGCGGTCAGCTCTGGAAACACCATATATTTT. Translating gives CASKFAVSSGNTIYF. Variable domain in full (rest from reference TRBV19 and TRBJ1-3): DGGITQSPKYLFRKEGQNVTLSCEQNLNHDAMYWYRQDPGQGLRLIYYSQIVNDFQKGDIAEGYSVSREKKESFPLTVTSAQKNPTAFYLCASKFAVSSGNTIYFGEGSWLTVV.

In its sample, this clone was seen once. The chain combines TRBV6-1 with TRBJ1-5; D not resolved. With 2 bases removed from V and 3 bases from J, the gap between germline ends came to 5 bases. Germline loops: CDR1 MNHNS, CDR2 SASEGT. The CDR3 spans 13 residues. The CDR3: CASSESSNQPQHF. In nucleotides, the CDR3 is TGTGCCAGCAGTGAATCTTCCAATCAGCCCCAGCATTTT.

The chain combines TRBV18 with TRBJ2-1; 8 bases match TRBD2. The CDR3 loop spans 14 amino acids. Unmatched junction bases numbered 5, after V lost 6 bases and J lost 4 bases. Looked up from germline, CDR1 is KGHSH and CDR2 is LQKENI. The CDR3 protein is CASSFGGVYNEQFF. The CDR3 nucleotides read TGTGCCAGCTCGTTCGGGGGGGTTTACAATGAGCAGTTCTTC.

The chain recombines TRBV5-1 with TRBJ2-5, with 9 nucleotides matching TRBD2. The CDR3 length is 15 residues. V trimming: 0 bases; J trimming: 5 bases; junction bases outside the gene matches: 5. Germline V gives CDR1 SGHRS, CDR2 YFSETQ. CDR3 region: CASSLGTSERETQYF. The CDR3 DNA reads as TGCGCCAGCAGCTTGGGGACTAGCGAGAGGGAGACCCAGTACTTC.

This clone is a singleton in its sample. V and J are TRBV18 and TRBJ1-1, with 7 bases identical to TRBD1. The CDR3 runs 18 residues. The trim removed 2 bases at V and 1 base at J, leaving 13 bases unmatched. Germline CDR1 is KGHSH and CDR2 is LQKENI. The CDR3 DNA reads TGTGCCAGCTCACCATTCCCAGGTAGGGGGCCAGGGAACACTGAAGCTTTCTTT. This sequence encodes CASSPFPGRGPGNTEAFF. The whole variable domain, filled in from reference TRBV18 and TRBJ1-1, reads NAGVMQNPRHLVRRRGQEARLRCSPMKGHSHVYWYRQLPEEGLKFMVYLQKENIIDESGMPKERFSAEFPKEGPSILRIQQVVRGDSAAYFCASSPFPGRGPGNTEAFFGQGTRLTVV.

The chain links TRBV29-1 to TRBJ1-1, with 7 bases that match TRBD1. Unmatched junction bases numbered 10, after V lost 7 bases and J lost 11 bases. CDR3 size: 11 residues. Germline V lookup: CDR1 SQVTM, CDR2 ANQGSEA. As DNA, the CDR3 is TGCAGCGCAATGGAAGGGGGCGGGGCTTTCTTT. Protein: CSAMEGGGAFF. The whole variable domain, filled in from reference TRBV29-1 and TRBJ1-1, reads SAVISQKPSRDICQRGTSLTIQCQVDSQVTMMFWYRQQPGQSLTLIATANQGSEATYESGFVIDKFPISRPNLTFSTLTVSNMSPEDSSIYLCSAMEGGGAFFGQGTRLTVV.

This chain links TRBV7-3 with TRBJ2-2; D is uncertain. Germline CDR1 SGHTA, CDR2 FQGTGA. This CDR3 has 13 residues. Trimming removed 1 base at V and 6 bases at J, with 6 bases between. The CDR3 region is CASSLIVSGELFF. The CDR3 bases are TGTGCCAGCAGCTTAATCGTCTCCGGGGAGCTGTTTTTT. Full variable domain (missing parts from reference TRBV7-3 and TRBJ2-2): GAGVSQTPSNKVTEKGKYVELRCDPISGHTALYWYRQSLGQGPEFLIYFQGTGAADDSGLPNDRFFAVRPEGSVSTLKIQRTERGDSAVYLCASSLIVSGELFFGEGSRLTVL.

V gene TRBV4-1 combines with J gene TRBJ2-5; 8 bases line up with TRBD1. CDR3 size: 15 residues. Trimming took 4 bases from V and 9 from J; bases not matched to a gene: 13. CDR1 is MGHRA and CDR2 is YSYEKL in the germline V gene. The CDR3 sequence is CASSPGQGNRRAQYF. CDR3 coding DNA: TGCGCCAGCAGCCCTGGACAGGGCAACAGGAGGGCCCAGTACTTC.

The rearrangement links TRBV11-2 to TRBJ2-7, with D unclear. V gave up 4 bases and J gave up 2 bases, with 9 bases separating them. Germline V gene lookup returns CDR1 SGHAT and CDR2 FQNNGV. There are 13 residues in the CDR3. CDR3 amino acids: CASSSDWAYEQYF. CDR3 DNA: TGTGCCAGCAGCTCTGACTGGGCCTACGAGCAGTACTTC.